This T cell receptor (beta chain) was captured in a study of neurological immune-mediated disorders. Study findings and constraints: Subjects shared no identical expanded-clone CDR3 amino acid sequences, suggesting private TCR-beta repertoires in all groups.

The sample holds many counts of this clonotype. Its cognate antigen is unknown. Unsorted libraries were prepared from 2 million PBMCs that had been stored at -80 C. There are 14 residues in the CDR3. Trimming stripped 2 bases from V and 7 bases from J, with 15 bases between. Germline assignment: CDR1 DFQATT and CDR2 SNEGSKA (reference sequence). Synthesis of cDNA was accomplished via 5'RACE employing 10-nucleotide random UMIs. In TCRdb, the 5' RACE reads were re-called with MiXCR into one record per CDR3 protein. Of approximately 46,000 distinct CDR3 sequences in the sample, 10% were seen once. The chain combines TRBV20-1 with TRBJ2-1, with D perhaps TRBD1 or TRBD2 (6 bases each). The sequence came from a man between 65 and 85 years old with HTLV-1-associated myelopathy (HAM/TSP). The sample consisted of PBMCs. The CDR3 region has the DNA TGCAGTGCTAGAAGGTCATTAGGGGGGAATGAGCAGTTCTTC. Translating it yields CSARRSLGGNEQFF.